This T cell receptor beta chain was sequenced in a study of OX40 agonist ivuxolimab in advanced cancers. Study context: The study treated patients with ivuxolimab, an agonistic anti-OX40 (CD134) antibody. Findings and limits, study-wide: Patients who responded partially at 0.1-3.0 mg/kg showed clonal expansion ranking among the lowest. Blood T cells, both CD4+ and CD8+, expanded clonally by week 6 at 0.1 to 3.0 mg/kg.

Blood was sampled at baseline, cycle 4 day 1, and cycle 7 day 1. With 5 bases clipped from V and 3 bases from J, the junction kept 4 bases outside the gene matches. The germline gives CDR1 MNHEY, CDR2 SMNVEV (reference sequence). The CDR3 length is 14 residues. For this clone: Its antigen is unknown.

Produced via immunoSEQ multiplex PCR; TCRdb's table is partial and in-frame only. The data show about 73,000 clones, 70% to 90% seen once. The chain couples TRBV27 to TRBJ2-7; 10 nucleotides align to TRBD2. The specimen was CD4+ or CD8+ T cells sorted from blood, collected in a trial of the OX40 agonist ivuxolimab. This clonotype was obtained from an adult with an advanced solid tumor such as melanoma, head and neck, liver or kidney cancer. The CDR3 region is CASSPGLAIYEQYF. CDR3 DNA sequence: TGTGCCAGCAGTCCGGGACTAGCGATCTACGAGCAGTACTTC.